This TCR beta chain was identified during a study of OX40 agonist ivuxolimab in advanced cancers. About the study: Averaging approximately 60 years in age, with a range of about 23 to 90, the cohort was 65% to 85% male. General study points: Certain nonresponding patients likewise had low normalized T-cell clonal expansion.

With respect to this clone: Its antigen is unidentified.

The CDR3 contains 13 residues. V was pared by 2 bases and J by 4 bases, with 5 bases between. The germline CDR1 and CDR2 sequences are MNHNS and SASEGT. TCRdb's table, derived via immunoSEQ multiplex PCR, lists solely in-frame clones and lacks some. The sample gives some 80,000 clones, about 91% of which show up once; 0.38% is in the top ten. The chain is built from TRBV6-1 and TRBJ1-4; no clear D. The TCR sequence derives from an adult with an advanced solid tumor such as melanoma, head and neck, liver or kidney cancer. The sample was CD4+ or CD8+ T cells sorted from blood, taken in a trial of the OX40 agonist ivuxolimab. The CDR3 loop reads CASSERYNEKLFF. In nucleotides, the CDR3 is TGTGCCAGCAGTGAACGTTATAATGAAAAACTGTTTTTT.